This passage covers 15 T cell receptor beta chains from one sample sequenced in a study of T cell changes during pregnancy in multiple sclerosis. Measured with immunoSEQ multiplex PCR; TCRdb has only the in-frame clones, and not every one. This table holds 90,000 or so clones, 94% found once. The sequences come from peripheral blood, collected after pregnancy. These receptors originate from a female donor in good health, enrolled as a control in a pregnancy study.

This chain connects TRBV10-3 to TRBJ1-2; TRBD1 matches at 7 bases. J was trimmed by 6 bases and V by 3 bases; bases with no gene match: 7. The CDR3 contains 14 residues. Germline values: CDR1 ENHRY, CDR2 SYGVKD. The CDR3 is CAISEQTGADGYTF. DNA of the CDR3: TGTGCCATCAGTGAACAAACAGGGGCAGATGGCTACACCTTC.

The rearrangement uses TRBV27 and TRBJ2-1; 8 nucleotides agree with TRBD2. Unmatched junction bases numbered 2, after V lost 5 bases and J lost 2 bases. The CDR3 spans 14 residues. Germline assignment: CDR1 MNHEY and CDR2 SMNVEV (reference sequence). DNA of the CDR3: TGTGCCAGCAGTACGGGAGGGGCCTACAATGAGCAGTTCTTC. It translates to CASSTGGAYNEQFF.

V usage is TRBV9 and J usage is TRBJ1-3; TRBD1 agrees at 7 bases. Germline V gene lookup returns CDR1 SGDLS and CDR2 YYNGEE. The CDR3 loop spans 15 amino acids. V lost 3 bases and J lost 11; bases outside the gene matches: 14. CDR3 residues: CASSADPTGMRPIYF. As DNA, the CDR3 is TGTGCCAGCAGCGCGGATCCGACAGGGATGAGGCCCATATATTTT.

The chain combines TRBV4-1 with TRBJ2-7, with D unclear. The CDR3 runs to 15 residues. Germline CDR1 and CDR2: MGHRA and YSYEKL. Trimming cost V 0 bases and J 3 bases, with 12 bases left between them. The CDR3 protein is CASSQESNSYYEQYF. CDR3 nucleotides: TGCGCCAGCAGCCAAGAGAGTAACAGCTACTACGAGCAGTACTTC.

The V gene is TRBV6-5, the J gene TRBJ1-1; weak D call: TRBD1 (5 bases). This CDR3 contains 12 residues. V was trimmed by 9 bases and J by 1 base, leaving 9 bases between them. Germline V CDR1 and CDR2: MNHEY, SVGAGI. CDR3 coding DNA: TGTGCCAGTATAGGACAGAACACTGAAGCTTTCTTT. Amino acids: CASIGQNTEAFF.

V gene TRBV4-1 combines with J gene TRBJ1-4; 7 bases align to TRBD1. The CDR3 contains 15 residues. With 5 bases clipped from V and 3 bases from J, the junction kept 6 bases outside the gene matches. CDR1 MGHRA and CDR2 YSYEKL come from the germline V gene. CDR3 DNA: TGCGCCAGCAGCGCTCAGGGGGGTGCTAATGAAAAACTGTTTTTT. Protein product: CASSAQGGANEKLFF.

The count of this clone is one. V usage is TRBV5-1 and J usage is TRBJ2-2, with 9 bases that match TRBD2. Per the germline V gene, CDR1 is SGHRS and CDR2 is YFSETQ. Trimming removed 4 bases from V and 1 base from J; junction bases left unmatched: 5. The CDR3 runs 16 residues. The CDR3 here is CASSPQTSGNTGELFF. The CDR3 coding sequence is TGCGCCAGCAGCCCGCAGACTAGCGGGAACACCGGGGAGCTGTTTTTT.

The chain's CDR3 is CASSQARLGKFF. CDR3 bases: TGCGCCAGCAGCCAAGCCCGACTAGGGAAGTTCTTC. The J gene is TRBJ2-1, the V gene TRBV4-1, with D possibly TRBD2 on 6 matching bases. Germline-derived CDR1 and CDR2 are MGHRA and YSYEKL. The V gene lost 1 base and the J gene lost 14 bases, with 12 bases spanning the gap. The CDR3 length is 12 residues.

V usage is TRBV5-5 and J usage is TRBJ2-1; D perhaps matches TRBD2 (6 bases). The CDR3 extends over 16 amino acids. V lost 1 base to trimming and J lost 0 bases, with 11 bases between them. Germline CDR1 SGHKS, CDR2 YYEKEE (reference sequence). The CDR3 DNA follows: TGTGCCAGCAGCTTGCGGGGGTCCAGCTCCTACAATGAGCAGTTCTTC. Amino acid sequence: CASSLRGSSSYNEQFF.

The V gene is TRBV29-1, the J gene TRBJ2-1; TRBD2 agrees at 9 bases. CDR1 is SQVTM, CDR2 ANQGSEA, per germline. This CDR3 comprises 15 residues. The ends lost 5 bases at V and 3 bases at J; junction bases unmatched: 8. The CDR3 DNA follows: TGCAGCGTTCGGGTAGCGGGAGATGTCTACAATGAGCAGTTCTTC. Translating gives CSVRVAGDVYNEQFF.

The V and J genes are TRBV5-4 and TRBJ2-5, with 12 bases matching TRBD2. The CDR3 runs 15 residues. Germline trimming cut 0 bases from V and 4 bases from J; bases unmatched to any gene: 1. In germline, CDR1 is SGHNT, CDR2 YYREEE (reference sequence). The CDR3, as DNA: TGTGCCAGCAGCTTGGCGGGACTAGCGGGAGAGACCCAGTACTTC. This gives the protein CASSLAGLAGETQYF. Full variable domain (remainder filled in from reference TRBV5-4 and TRBJ2-5): ETGVTQSPTHLIKTRGQQVTLRCSSQSGHNTVSWYQQALGQGPQFIFQYYREEENGRGNFPPRFSGLQFPNYSSELNVNALELDDSALYLCASSLAGLAGETQYFGPGTRLLVL.

This chain uses TRBV2 with TRBJ2-3, with TRBD2 matching 10 bases. V was pared by 7 bases and J by 2 bases, with 6 bases of the junction left unmatched. This CDR3 spans 15 amino acids. Germline V gene lookup returns CDR1 SNHLY and CDR2 FYNNEI. CDR3 coding DNA: TGTGCCAGCATTGTTGGGACTAGCGCCACAGATACGCAGTATTTT. This gives the protein CASIVGTSATDTQYF.

This clone came up once. The chain links TRBV5-1 to TRBJ2-3; tentatively, D is TRBD2 (5 bases). The CDR3 length is 14 residues. Trimming removed 0 bases from V and 5 bases from J, with 10 bases in between. Germline assignment: CDR1 SGHRS and CDR2 YFSETQ. This chain's CDR3 is CASSLGEGGDTQYF. Here the CDR3 DNA reads TGCGCCAGCAGCTTGGGTGAGGGTGGAGATACGCAGTATTTT.

This chain joins TRBV5-4 and TRBJ1-1, with D possibly TRBD1 on 6 matching bases. Germline V gene data show CDR1 as SGHNT and CDR2 as YYREEE (reference sequence). This CDR3 has 14 amino acids. V lost 3 bases to trimming and J lost 2 bases, with 11 bases between them. The CDR3 DNA reads TGTGCCAGCAGCTCGGGGGGCAGCAACACTGAAGCTTTCTTT. It specifies CASSSGGSNTEAFF.

This clone was recorded once. CDR3 in DNA: TGTGCCAGCAGCGTAGGGGGCGGGGGCACAGATACGCAGTATTTT. Protein product: CASSVGGGGTDTQYF. The chain recombines TRBV9 with TRBJ2-3, with a possible D match to TRBD2 (6 bases). Between the trimmed V and J ends, which lost 0 bases and 1 base, there was a span of 9 bases. The CDR3 has 15 amino acids. Looked up from germline, CDR1 is SGDLS and CDR2 is YYNGEE.